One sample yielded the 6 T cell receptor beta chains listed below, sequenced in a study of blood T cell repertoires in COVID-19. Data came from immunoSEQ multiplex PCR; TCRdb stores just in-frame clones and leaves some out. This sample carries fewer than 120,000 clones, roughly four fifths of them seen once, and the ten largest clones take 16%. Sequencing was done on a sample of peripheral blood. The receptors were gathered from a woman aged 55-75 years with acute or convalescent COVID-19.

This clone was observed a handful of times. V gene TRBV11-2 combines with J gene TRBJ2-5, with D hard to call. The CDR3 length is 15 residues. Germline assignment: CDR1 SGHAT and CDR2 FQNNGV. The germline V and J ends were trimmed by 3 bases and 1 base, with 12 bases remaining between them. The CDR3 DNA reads TGTGCCAGCAGCTTCCAAAGCCTACTCCAAGAGACCCAGTACTTC. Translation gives CASSFQSLLQETQYF.

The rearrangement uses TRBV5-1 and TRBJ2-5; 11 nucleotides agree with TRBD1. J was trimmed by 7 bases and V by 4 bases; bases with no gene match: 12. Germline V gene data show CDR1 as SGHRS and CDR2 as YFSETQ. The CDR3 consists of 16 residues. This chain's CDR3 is CASSHPGTGGSGTQYF. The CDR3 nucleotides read TGCGCCAGCAGCCATCCCGGGACAGGGGGGTCCGGGACCCAGTACTTC.

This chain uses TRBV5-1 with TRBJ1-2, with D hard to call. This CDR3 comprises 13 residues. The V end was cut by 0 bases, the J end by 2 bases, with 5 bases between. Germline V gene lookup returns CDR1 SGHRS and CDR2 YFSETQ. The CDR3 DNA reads TGCGCCAGCAGCTTGGTGGCCAACTATGGCTACACCTTC. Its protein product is CASSLVANYGYTF.

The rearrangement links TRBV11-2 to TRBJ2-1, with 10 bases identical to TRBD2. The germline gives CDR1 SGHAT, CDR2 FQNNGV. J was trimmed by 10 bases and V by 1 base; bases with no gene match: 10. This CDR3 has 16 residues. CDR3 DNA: TGTGCCAGCAGCTTAGGCGCGTCTAGCGGGGGCTCCGAGCAGTTCTTC. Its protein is CASSLGASSGGSEQFF.

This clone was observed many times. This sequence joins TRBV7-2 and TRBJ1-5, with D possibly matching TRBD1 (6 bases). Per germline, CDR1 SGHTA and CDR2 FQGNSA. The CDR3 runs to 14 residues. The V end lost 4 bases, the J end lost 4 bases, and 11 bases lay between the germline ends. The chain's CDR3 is CASSSQQGNQPQHF. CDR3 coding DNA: TGTGCCAGCAGCTCACAACAGGGAAATCAGCCCCAGCATTTT.

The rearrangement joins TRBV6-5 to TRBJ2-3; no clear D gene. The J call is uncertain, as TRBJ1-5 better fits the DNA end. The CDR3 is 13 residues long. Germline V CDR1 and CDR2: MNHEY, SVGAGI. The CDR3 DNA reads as TGTGCCAGCAGTTACGGTGGCACAGATACGCAGCATTTT. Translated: CASSYGGTDTQHF.